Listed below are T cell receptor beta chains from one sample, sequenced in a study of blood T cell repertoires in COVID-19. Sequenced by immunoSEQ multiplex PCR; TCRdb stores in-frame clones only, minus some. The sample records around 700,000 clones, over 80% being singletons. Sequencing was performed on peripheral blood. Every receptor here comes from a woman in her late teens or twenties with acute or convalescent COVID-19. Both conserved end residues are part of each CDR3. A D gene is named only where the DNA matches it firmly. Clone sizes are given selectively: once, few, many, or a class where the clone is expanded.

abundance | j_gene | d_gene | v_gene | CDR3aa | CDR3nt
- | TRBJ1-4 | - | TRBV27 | CASSLMMAGPNEKLFF | TGTGCCAGCAGTTTAATGATGGCAGGCCCCAATGAAAAACTGTTTTTT
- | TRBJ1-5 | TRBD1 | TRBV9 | CASSAGQGGSNQPQHF | TGTGCCAGCAGCGCCGGACAGGGTGGAAGCAATCAGCCCCAGCATTTT
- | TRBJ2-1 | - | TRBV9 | CASSVAGHPQRNEQFF | TGTGCCAGCAGCGTAGCGGGCCACCCCCAGCGGAATGAGCAGTTCTTC
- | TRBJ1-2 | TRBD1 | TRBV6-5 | CASSYSTGVGYTF | TGTGCCAGCAGTTACTCTACAGGGGTAGGCTACACCTTC
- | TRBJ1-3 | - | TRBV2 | CASSRRATGNTIYF | TGTGCCAGCAGTCGGCGGGCCACTGGAAACACCATATATTTT
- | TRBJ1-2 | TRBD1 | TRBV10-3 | CAISGGTGRGDYGYTF | TGTGCCATCAGTGGGGGGACAGGGAGAGGGGACTATGGCTACACCTTC
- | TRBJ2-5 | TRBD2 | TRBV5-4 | CASKRGAGGQETQYF | TGTGCCAGCAAAAGGGGAGCGGGGGGGCAAGAGACCCAGTACTTC
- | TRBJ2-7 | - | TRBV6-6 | CASTPDRTSYEQYF | TGTGCCAGCACCCCTGACAGGACCTCCTACGAGCAGTACTTC
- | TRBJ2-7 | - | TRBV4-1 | CASSQDPSRDEQYF | TGCGCCAGCAGCCAAGACCCCTCGAGGGACGAGCAGTACTTC
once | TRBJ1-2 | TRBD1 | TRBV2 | CASRGTGVRSNYGYTF | TGTGCCAGCAGGGGGACAGGGGTACGATCTAACTATGGCTACACCTTC
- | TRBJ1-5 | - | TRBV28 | CASSLYQGNQPQHF | TGTGCCAGCAGTTTATATCAGGGCAACCAGCCCCAGCATTTT
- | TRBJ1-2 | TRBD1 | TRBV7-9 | CASSPQKVGQLAGYGYTF | TGTGCCAGCAGCCCCCAAAAGGTGGGACAGCTAGCGGGCTATGGCTACACCTTC
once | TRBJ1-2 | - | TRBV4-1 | CASSQVRQVLDGYTF | TGCGCCAGCAGCCAAGTAAGACAGGTTTTGGATGGCTACACCTTC
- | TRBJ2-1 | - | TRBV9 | CASSAEGGPYNEQFF | TGTGCCAGCAGCGCGGAGGGAGGCCCCTACAATGAGCAGTTCTTC
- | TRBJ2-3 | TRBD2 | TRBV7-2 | CASSPFAGGRADTQYF | TGTGCCAGCAGCCCATTTGCGGGGGGGCGTGCAGATACGCAGTATTTT
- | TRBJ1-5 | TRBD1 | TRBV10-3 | CAISEELDRAQPQHF | TGTGCCATCAGTGAGGAGCTCGACAGGGCTCAGCCCCAGCATTTT
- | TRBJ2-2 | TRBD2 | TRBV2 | CASEGGGTTNTGELFF | TGTGCCAGCGAGGGCGGGGGGACCACGAACACCGGGGAGCTGTTTTTT
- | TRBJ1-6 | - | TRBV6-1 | CASSEASYSYNSPLHF | TGTGCCAGCAGTGAAGCTTCCTACTCCTATAATTCACCCCTCCACTTT
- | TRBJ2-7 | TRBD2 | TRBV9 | CASSVEPSGFYEQYF | TGTGCCAGCAGCGTAGAGCCTAGCGGATTCTACGAGCAGTACTTC
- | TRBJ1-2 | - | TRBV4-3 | CASSQVAQGGYTF | TGCGCCAGCAGCCAAGTGGCACAGGGTGGCTACACCTTC
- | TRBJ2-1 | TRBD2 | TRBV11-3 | CASSKTSGGRYEQFF | TGTGCCAGCAGCAAGACTAGCGGGGGCCGGTATGAGCAGTTCTTC
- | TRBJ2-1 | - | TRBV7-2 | CASSYGQLFYNEQFF | TGTGCCAGCAGCTACGGACAGCTTTTTTACAATGAGCAGTTCTTC
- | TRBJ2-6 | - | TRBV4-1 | CASSQITSSGANVLTF | TGCGCCAGCAGCCAGATAACGAGCTCTGGGGCCAACGTCCTGACTTTC
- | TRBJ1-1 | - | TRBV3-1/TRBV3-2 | CASSHHGTGMNTEAFF | TGTGCCAGCAGCCATCACGGAACAGGGATGAACACTGAAGCTTTCTTT